Listed below are T cell receptor beta chains from one sample, sequenced in a study of blood T cell repertoires in COVID-19. TCRdb's table, derived via immunoSEQ multiplex PCR, lists solely in-frame clones and lacks some. This table has over 90,000 clones, approximately 86% appearing once. The sequenced material came from peripheral blood. These receptors were obtained from a man at least 80 years old with acute or convalescent COVID-19. CDR3s include the opening cysteine and the closing phenylalanine or tryptophan. The D gene is left open where the match is weak. Clone size is shown for a subset of rows, as once, few, many or a class of expanded clone.

clone size: -
J gene: TRBJ2-7
D gene: TRBD1
V gene: TRBV28
CDR3 protein: CASRPDRDPSYEQYF
CDR3 DNA: TGTGCCAGCAGACCAGACAGGGACCCCTCCTACGAGCAGTACTTC

clone size: -
J gene: TRBJ1-1
D gene: -
V gene: TRBV7-9
CDR3 protein: CASSLQNTEAFF
CDR3 DNA: TGTGCCAGCAGCTTACAGAACACTGAAGCTTTCTTT

clone size: -
J gene: TRBJ2-5
D gene: -
V gene: TRBV11-2
CDR3 protein: CASSLSGRGQETQYF
CDR3 DNA: TGTGCCAGCAGCTTATCGGGGCGGGGCCAAGAGACCCAGTACTTC

clone size: many
J gene: TRBJ2-7
D gene: TRBD2
V gene: TRBV19
CDR3 protein: CATFGGNNEQYF
CDR3 DNA: TGTGCCACGTTCGGGGGGAACAACGAGCAGTACTTC

clone size: -
J gene: TRBJ1-2
D gene: TRBD1
V gene: TRBV30
CDR3 protein: CAWRVQGRVYGYTF
CDR3 DNA: TGTGCCTGGAGAGTACAGGGGCGGGTCTATGGCTACACCTTC

clone size: -
J gene: TRBJ1-6
D gene: TRBD1
V gene: TRBV30
CDR3 protein: CAWSGTLQTGTNSPLHF
CDR3 DNA: TGTGCCTGGAGTGGTACGTTGCAGACAGGGACGAATTCACCCCTCCACTTT

clone size: -
J gene: TRBJ2-6
D gene: -
V gene: TRBV23-1
CDR3 protein: CASSHERVIAGANVLTF
CDR3 DNA: TGCGCCAGCAGTCATGAGCGGGTAATAGCTGGGGCCAACGTCCTGACTTTC

clone size: medium-sized
J gene: TRBJ2-3
D gene: -
V gene: TRBV9
CDR3 protein: CASSVAVSGDTQYF
CDR3 DNA: TGTGCCAGCAGCGTAGCGGTTTCGGGAGATACGCAGTATTTT

clone size: -
J gene: TRBJ2-5
D gene: -
V gene: TRBV5-6
CDR3 protein: CASSLRWRAMETQYF
CDR3 DNA: TGTGCCAGCAGCCTCCGGTGGAGGGCTATGGAGACCCAGTACTTC

clone size: -
J gene: TRBJ2-3
D gene: TRBD2
V gene: TRBV7-2
CDR3 protein: CASSFPLAGTTDTQYF
CDR3 DNA: TGTGCCAGCAGCTTTCCTCTAGCGGGAACCACAGATACGCAGTATTTT

clone size: -
J gene: TRBJ2-1
D gene: TRBD1
V gene: TRBV7-9
CDR3 protein: CASSLMTGPYNEQFF
CDR3 DNA: TGTGCCAGCAGCTTGATGACAGGGCCGTACAATGAGCAGTTCTTC

clone size: -
J gene: TRBJ2-3
D gene: -
V gene: TRBV11-2
CDR3 protein: CASSLDVGGTDTQYF
CDR3 DNA: TGTGCCAGCAGCCTTGATGTGGGGGGAACAGATACGCAGTATTTT

clone size: -
J gene: TRBJ2-7
D gene: TRBD2
V gene: TRBV9
CDR3 protein: CASSVGSSGRAPHEQYF
CDR3 DNA: TGTGCCAGCAGCGTGGGCTCTAGCGGGAGGGCCCCCCACGAGCAGTACTTC

clone size: once
J gene: TRBJ1-2
D gene: TRBD1
V gene: TRBV28
CDR3 protein: CASSIRDRGREGYTF
CDR3 DNA: TGTGCCAGCAGTATTAGGGACAGGGGGCGCGAGGGCTACACCTTC

clone size: -
J gene: TRBJ2-7
D gene: TRBD1
V gene: TRBV30
CDR3 protein: CAWSAGQGDSEQYF
CDR3 DNA: TGTGCCTGGAGTGCGGGACAGGGCGATAGCGAGCAGTACTTC

clone size: few
J gene: TRBJ1-2
D gene: -
V gene: TRBV19
CDR3 protein: CASSNSEFYGYTF
CDR3 DNA: TGTGCCAGTAGTAATTCGGAGTTCTATGGCTACACCTTC

clone size: -
J gene: TRBJ1-1
D gene: -
V gene: TRBV6-4
CDR3 protein: CASKGVNTEAFF
CDR3 DNA: TGTGCCAGCAAGGGGGTAAACACTGAAGCTTTCTTT

clone size: -
J gene: TRBJ2-3
D gene: TRBD1
V gene: TRBV5-8
CDR3 protein: CASSSGQGSTDTQYF
CDR3 DNA: TGTGCCAGCAGCTCTGGACAGGGAAGCACAGATACGCAGTATTTT

clone size: -
J gene: TRBJ2-2
D gene: -
V gene: TRBV30
CDR3 protein: CAWKQTNLNTGELFF
CDR3 DNA: TGTGCCTGGAAGCAAACTAATTTGAACACCGGGGAGCTGTTTTTT

clone size: -
J gene: TRBJ2-3
D gene: -
V gene: TRBV9
CDR3 protein: CASSVVPSTDTQYF
CDR3 DNA: TGTGCCAGCAGCGTAGTCCCTAGCACAGATACGCAGTATTTT

clone size: -
J gene: TRBJ2-1
D gene: TRBD1
V gene: TRBV19
CDR3 protein: CASTGASSVNEQFF
CDR3 DNA: TGTGCCTCCACAGGGGCGTCCAGTGTGAATGAGCAGTTCTTC

clone size: -
J gene: TRBJ1-1
D gene: -
V gene: TRBV6-1
CDR3 protein: CASSGPGAGKNTEAFF
CDR3 DNA: TGTGCCAGCAGTGGTCCAGGAGCAGGGAAGAACACTGAAGCTTTCTTT

clone size: -
J gene: TRBJ1-5
D gene: -
V gene: TRBV19
CDR3 protein: CASREGSRGNQPQHF
CDR3 DNA: TGTGCCAGTAGGGAGGGCTCAAGGGGCAATCAGCCCCAGCATTTT

clone size: -
J gene: TRBJ2-2
D gene: -
V gene: TRBV7-2
CDR3 protein: CASSFRGRGTGELFF
CDR3 DNA: TGTGCCAGCAGCTTCAGGGGCCGCGGCACCGGGGAGCTGTTTTTT

clone size: -
J gene: TRBJ1-2
D gene: -
V gene: TRBV6-2/TRBV6-3
CDR3 protein: CASSYSAGPSYTF
CDR3 DNA: TGTGCCAGCAGTTACTCGGCGGGGCCAAGCTACACCTTC

clone size: -
J gene: TRBJ1-3
D gene: -
V gene: TRBV7-2
CDR3 protein: CASSLSPGDTIYF
CDR3 DNA: TGTGCCAGCAGCTTAAGCCCGGGGGACACCATATATTTT

clone size: -
J gene: TRBJ1-2
D gene: -
V gene: TRBV28
CDR3 protein: CASSLRVSGYTF
CDR3 DNA: TGTGCCAGCAGTTTGAGGGTATCAGGCTACACCTTC

clone size: -
J gene: TRBJ2-7
D gene: TRBD1
V gene: TRBV9
CDR3 protein: CASSPRDRGLLSYEQYF
CDR3 DNA: TGTGCCAGCAGCCCCCGGGACAGGGGACTCCTCTCCTACGAGCAGTACTTC

clone size: -
J gene: TRBJ2-5
D gene: -
V gene: TRBV6-2/TRBV6-3
CDR3 protein: CASSSTGDRQYF
CDR3 DNA: TGTGCCAGCAGTAGCACGGGGGACCGCCAGTACTTC

clone size: -
J gene: TRBJ2-6
D gene: -
V gene: TRBV5-1
CDR3 protein: CATATSGANVLTF
CDR3 DNA: TGCGCCACCGCTACCTCTGGGGCCAACGTCCTGACTTTC

clone size: -
J gene: TRBJ2-1
D gene: -
V gene: TRBV30
CDR3 protein: CAWTPPGVYNEQFF
CDR3 DNA: TGTGCCTGGACTCCCCCGGGGGTGTACAATGAGCAGTTCTTC

clone size: -
J gene: TRBJ1-2
D gene: -
V gene: TRBV6-2/TRBV6-3
CDR3 protein: CASSSQGTYGYTF
CDR3 DNA: TGTGCCAGCAGTTCACAGGGCACCTATGGCTACACCTTC